Listed below are T cell receptor beta chains from one sample, sequenced in a study of T cells in Graves' hyperthyroidism and ophthalmopathy. MiXCR was run by TCRdb on the multiplex PCR reads, yielding one entry per CDR3 protein. The sample shows roughly 250,000 distinct CDR3 sequences, 13% to 15% of them seen only once. The specimen sequenced was blood. Receptor source: a woman in her 40s with Graves' hyperthyroidism that later progressed to Graves' ophthalmopathy. Each CDR3 is given with its conserved first and last residue.

v_gene	j_gene	CDR3aa
TRBV11-2	TRBJ2-7	CASSSEGLYEQYF
TRBV10-3	TRBJ2-3	CAISAPQEGTDTQYF
TRBV29-1	TRBJ1-1	CSVARTGENTEAFF
TRBV19	TRBJ2-3	CASRGVGTSTDTQYF
TRBV3-1	TRBJ1-2	CASSQLGQGGYTF
TRBV6-2/TRBV6-3	TRBJ2-1	CASSYSGRYNEQFF
TRBV6-1	TRBJ2-5	CASSEFGRSQETQYF
TRBV11-1	TRBJ2-4	CASSSGEAKNIQYF
TRBV6-1	TRBJ2-3	CASSSRGEITDTQYF
TRBV10-3	TRBJ2-1	CAITGLVPNEQFF
TRBV3-1	TRBJ2-1	CASSRPVLAGSYNEQFF
TRBV5-6	TRBJ1-3	CASSFWQTHSGNTIYF
TRBV10-2	TRBJ2-3	CASSVGLAGGTDTQYF
TRBV19	TRBJ2-5	CASSIGRALETQYF
TRBV5-1	TRBJ2-2	CASSLGPSGRINTGELFF
TRBV11-3	TRBJ2-3	CASSTGTGRFTDTQYF
TRBV2	TRBJ1-1	CASREAGYTEAFF
TRBV30	TRBJ2-1	CAWRKGDYYNEQFF
TRBV5-1	TRBJ2-5	CASSLMASGTAETQYF
TRBV12-3/TRBV12-4	TRBJ2-6	CASRDNSGANVLTF
TRBV5-1	TRBJ1-1	CASRKGSLNTEAFF
TRBV7-9	TRBJ2-7	CASSLAAGAPPTQYF
TRBV7-9	TRBJ2-2	CPSSLGQVNTGELFF
TRBV28	TRBJ2-5	CASSFRMETQYF
TRBV10-3	TRBJ2-1	CAISENGLDGNEQFF
TRBV4-1	TRBJ2-7	CASSPRAPSSYEQYF
TRBV6-1	TRBJ1-5	CASSESDRDGNQPQHF
TRBV10-2	TRBJ2-7	CASSESWREQYF
TRBV11-2	TRBJ2-2	CASSSPGGQGVGELFF
TRBV19	TRBJ1-1	CASSIPGKRKGNTEAFF
TRBV6-1	TRBJ2-7	CASSQSRGEYEQYF
TRBV15	TRBJ1-4	CATSRVRLSIEKEKLFF
TRBV9	TRBJ2-5	CASSVGAYQETQYF
TRBV11-2	TRBJ2-3	CASSVSGLGTDTQYF
TRBV4-1	TRBJ1-2	CASSQDFVGAGGNYGYTF
TRBV4-2	TRBJ1-1	CASSQEGQGRNTEAFF
TRBV4-1	TRBJ2-1	CASSLLVAGGPGNEQFF
TRBV27	TRBJ2-2	CASSTGLATGELFF
TRBV28	TRBJ2-1	CASSPMGLGTRNEQFF
TRBV20-1	TRBJ1-1	CSARTGGLANAEAFF
TRBV12-3/TRBV12-4	TRBJ2-3	CASRTRGTDTQYF
TRBV10-3	TRBJ1-6	CAISESVNNSPLHF
TRBV7-8	TRBJ2-1	CASSSPGLAGYNEQFF
TRBV30	TRBJ1-2	CAWSRDGNYGYTF
TRBV28	TRBJ2-3	CASRVGSTDTQYF
TRBV7-8	TRBJ2-7	CASSSGKIHYEQYF
TRBV28	TRBJ1-4	CASSGTGTGAEEKLFF
TRBV7-9	TRBJ2-1	CASSPQDGSSYNEQFF
TRBV15	TRBJ1-6	CATSRDYPGQGTSPLHF
TRBV28	TRBJ1-2	CASIRTATYGYTF
TRBV6-1	TRBJ2-4	CASKTRRGKNIQYF
TRBV18	TRBJ2-7	CASSTGLNHYEQYF
TRBV27	TRBJ2-7	CASSSGTTVYEQYF